Described below is a single T cell receptor beta chain sequence and its context. The data are from a study of patients and donors after allogeneic stem cell transplantation. The CDR3 contains 13 residues. V lost 6 bases to trimming and J lost 0 bases, with 8 bases between them. TCRdb re-called the RT-PCR reads with MiXCR, one entry per CDR3 protein. This sample carries a few hundred thousand distinct CDR3 sequences, around two fifths of them seen once, and the ten largest clones take approximately 10%. The chain links TRBV12-3 or TRBV12-4 to TRBJ1-1; D gene uncertain. The specimen sequenced was blood, either unsorted or a sorted T cell fraction (not recorded which). The TCR originated in a human donor who was either an allogeneic HSCT recipient or a stem cell or donor lymphocyte infusion donor (not recorded which). It is not recorded whose cells these are; they may come from a transplant donor. The DNA for the CDR3 is TGTGCCAGCAGCCCGTGGCTGAACACTGAAGCTTTCTTT. It is translated as CASSPWLNTEAFF.